The T cell receptor (beta chain) under discussion was sequenced for a study of T cells in Graves' hyperthyroidism and ophthalmopathy (dated by TCRdb to the late 2010s). About the study as a whole: Peripheral blood samples were taken at the time of initial diagnosis, prior to any treatment. To identify TCR V-J signatures that set the groups apart, the researchers used a discovery cohort of 100 or so patients, made up of around 42 with Graves' ophthalmopathy and some 58 with stable Graves' hyperthyroidism. An independent validation cohort of around 19 hyperthyroidism patients and about 15 patients who later progressed to ophthalmopathy tested prospective prediction of ophthalmopathy. The approximately 90 discovery patients were divided at random into training and test sets in a 7:3 ratio. In addition, the study compared T-cell repertoires in thyroid tissue and in blood from five or six Graves' hyperthyroidism patients. Once sampling was done, hyperthyroidism patients were given methimazole at a starting dose of 30 mg daily, whereas ophthalmopathy patients were given high-dose intravenous methylprednisolone. The paper reports TCR Vbeta CDR3 sequencing of roughly 140 peripheral blood samples: some 41 ophthalmopathy, fewer than 80 hyperthyroidism and 17 progressor patients.

This clonotype showed up many times. The target of this receptor is not known. The sample holds no much larger clone one base away, and base qualities are not on file. Beyond this particular receptor, the publication reports: No statistical method was used to set the sample size in advance, and investigators knew the group allocation. A model built on a 13 V-J signature distinguished ophthalmopathy from stable hyperthyroidism, reaching roughly 88% sensitivity and 81.08% specificity in cross-validation and 80%/75% in testing. Blood samples also contained most of the expanded thyroid clonotypes (frequency above 0.001), which suggests that blood repertoires may reflect thyroid immune responses. During validation, the model predicted progression to ophthalmopathy a median of about 5.9 months ahead of onset, with more than 60% sensitivity and almost 75% specificity.

V lost 4 bases and J lost 8 bases; the stretch between them is 21 bases long. The CDR3 contains 16 residues, cysteine and phenylalanine counted. Only CDR3 DNA remains: 48 bases, in frame from the first base. According to the germline V gene, CDR1 reads SNHLY and CDR2 reads FYNNEI. Amplification of TCR beta CDR3 regions was carried out from RNA transcripts. The TCR CDR3 was subjected to a first round of RT-PCR using the HTBI primer set and the Qiagen OneStep RT-PCR kit. A second multiplex PCR round built the libraries, followed by size selection and purification. Sequencing of the libraries was done on an Illumina HiSeq2000 using paired-end 100 bp reads. On the study's bioinformatics: SOAPnuke was used to process the raw data, with reads discarded if the reads contained adapters or uncalled bases, had a mean Phred below 15, or lacked an exact constant-primer or identifier match. COPE v1.2.5 was used to merge the high-quality paired reads, and each unique nucleotide sequence was defined as a clonotype. MiTCR v1.1 was used to align clonotypes to the IMGT TRBV, TRBD and TRBJ reference segments. The analysis was restricted to V-J combinations with a frequency above 0.0001, which together covered 99.2% of the repertoires. A TCS score was defined as the ratio of F50 (clonal expansion) to E x V (chaos), with BLOSUM62-based TCRdist applied between CDR3 peptides within each V-J. Welch's t-statistics and random forest reduced some 510 V-J features to 13, which were used in a naive Bayes classifier (R e1071). The public reads were quality trimmed at Q25 with fastp and then assembled into clones with MiXCR by TCRdb, keeping productive beta chains. Rows are unified per CDR3 protein, each entry keeping the most common DNA and genes. The V and J calls come from TCRdb's annotation, not from the publication. The sample yields about 620,000 distinct CDR3 sequences; around 15% were counted once. 3.8% of the sample belongs to the ten largest clones.

Stable Graves' hyperthyroidism was defined as no progression to ophthalmopathy during 18 months of follow-up. The hyperthyroidism patients were between 18 and 65 years old and newly diagnosed, with a disease duration of less than 2 months. Exclusion was applied to patients with uncontrolled infections, other autoimmune diseases, pregnancy or lactation. Diagnoses were established on the basis of clinical symptoms, serum thyroxine and TRAb, thyroid ultrasound, and orbital computed tomography. Ficoll-Paque density gradient centrifugation was used to isolate PBMCs from about 9 ml of fresh peripheral blood. Trizol reagent was used to extract total RNA, and RNA quality was then checked on an Agilent 2100 Bioanalyzer.

Sequenced material: blood. The receptor was derived from a woman in her 30s with Graves' hyperthyroidism. The chain uses TRBV2 and TRBJ2-1; the D gene is possibly TRBD2, with 7 bases matching. The CDR3 has the sequence CASSGHWFRGADEQFF. The DNA sequence follows: TGTGCCAGCAGTGGTCACTGGTTCCGGGGGGCTGATGAGCAGTTCTTC.